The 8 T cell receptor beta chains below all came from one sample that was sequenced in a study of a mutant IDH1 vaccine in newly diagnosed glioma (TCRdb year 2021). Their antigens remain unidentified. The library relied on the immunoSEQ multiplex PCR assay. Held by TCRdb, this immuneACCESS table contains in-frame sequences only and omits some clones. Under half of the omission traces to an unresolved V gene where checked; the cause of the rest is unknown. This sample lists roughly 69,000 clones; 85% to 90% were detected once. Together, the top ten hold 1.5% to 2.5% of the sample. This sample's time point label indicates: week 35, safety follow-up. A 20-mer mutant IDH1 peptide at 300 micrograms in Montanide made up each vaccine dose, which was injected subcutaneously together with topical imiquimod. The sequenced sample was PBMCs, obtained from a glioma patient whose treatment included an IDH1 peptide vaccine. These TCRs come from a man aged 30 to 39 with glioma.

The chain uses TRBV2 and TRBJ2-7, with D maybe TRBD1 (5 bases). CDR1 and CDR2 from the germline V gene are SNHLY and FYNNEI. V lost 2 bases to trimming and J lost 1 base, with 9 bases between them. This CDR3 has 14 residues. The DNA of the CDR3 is TGTGCCAGCAGTGAACAGGGTTCTTCCTACGAGCAGTACTTC. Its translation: CASSEQGSSYEQYF.

Here the CDR3 DNA reads TGTGCCACCTCGGACGCCGGGAGATCTGGAAACACCATATATTTT. This encodes CATSDAGRSGNTIYF. The chain carries TRBV6-5 and TRBJ1-3, with D unresolved. Germline-derived CDR1 and CDR2 are MNHEY and SVGAGI. The V end lost 10 bases, the J end lost 1 base, and 17 bases lay between the germline ends. This CDR3 is built from 15 residues.

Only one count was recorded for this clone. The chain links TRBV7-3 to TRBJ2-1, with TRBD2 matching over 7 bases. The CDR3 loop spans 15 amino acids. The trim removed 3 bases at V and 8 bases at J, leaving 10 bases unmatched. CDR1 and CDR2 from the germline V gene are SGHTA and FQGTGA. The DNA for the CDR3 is TGTGCCAGCAGCTTGGGACTACCAGGCCTCTATGAGCAGTTCTTC. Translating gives CASSLGLPGLYEQFF. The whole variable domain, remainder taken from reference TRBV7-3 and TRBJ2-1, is GAGVSQTPSNKVTEKGKYVELRCDPISGHTALYWYRQSLGQGPEFLIYFQGTGAADDSGLPNDRFFAVRPEGSVSTLKIQRTERGDSAVYLCASSLGLPGLYEQFFGPGTRLTVL.

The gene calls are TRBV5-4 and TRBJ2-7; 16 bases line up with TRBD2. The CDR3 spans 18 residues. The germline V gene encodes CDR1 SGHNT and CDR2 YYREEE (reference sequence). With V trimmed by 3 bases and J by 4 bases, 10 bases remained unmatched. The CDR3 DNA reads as TGTGCCAGCAGCTCGGGACTAGCGGGAGGGATTAAAATATACGAGCAGTACTTC. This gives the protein CASSSGLAGGIKIYEQYF.

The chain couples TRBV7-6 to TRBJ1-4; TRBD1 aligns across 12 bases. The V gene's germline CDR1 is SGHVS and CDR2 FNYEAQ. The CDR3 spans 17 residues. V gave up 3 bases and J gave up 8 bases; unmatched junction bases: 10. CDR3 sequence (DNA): TGTGCCAGCAGCTTGGGGACAGGGGGCGCAATAAGGGAAAAACTGTTTTTT. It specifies CASSLGTGGAIREKLFF.

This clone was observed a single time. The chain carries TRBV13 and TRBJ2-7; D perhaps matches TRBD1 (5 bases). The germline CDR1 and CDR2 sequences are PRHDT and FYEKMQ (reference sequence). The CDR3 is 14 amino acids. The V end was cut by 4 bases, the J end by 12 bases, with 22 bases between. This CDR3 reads CASSSQTESFRRYF. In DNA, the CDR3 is TGTGCCAGCAGCTCTCAGACAGAATCCTTTCGGCGGTACTTC.

CDR3: CATSRDSIGELFF. CDR3 sequence (DNA): TGTGCCACCAGCAGAGATTCGATCGGGGAGCTGTTTTTT. This chain connects TRBV15 to TRBJ2-2, with D uncertain. The germline V gene encodes CDR1 LNHNV and CDR2 YYDKDF (reference sequence). The CDR3 totals 13 residues. V lost 0 bases to trimming and J lost 7 bases, with 6 bases between them.

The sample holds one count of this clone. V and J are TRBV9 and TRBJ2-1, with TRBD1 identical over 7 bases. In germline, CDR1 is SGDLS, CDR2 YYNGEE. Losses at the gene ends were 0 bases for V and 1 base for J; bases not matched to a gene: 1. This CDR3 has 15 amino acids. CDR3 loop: CASSVEGQSYNEQFF. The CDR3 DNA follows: TGTGCCAGCAGCGTAGAGGGACAGTCCTACAATGAGCAGTTCTTC.